This entry lists 12 T cell receptor beta chains sequenced from one sample in a study of T cells in Graves' hyperthyroidism and ophthalmopathy. Amplification of TCR beta CDR3 regions used RNA as the template. First-round RT-PCR of the TCR CDR3 relied on the HTBI primer set. TCRdb analysed the multiplex PCR reads with MiXCR anew, one entry per CDR3 protein. The sample records more than 500,000 distinct CDR3 sequences, roughly a sixth being singletons. The sample consisted of blood. The receptors originated from a woman aged 25 to 39 with Graves' ophthalmopathy.

The chain has TRBV9 and TRBJ2-3, with 10 bases identical to TRBD1. Losses at the gene ends were 4 bases for V and 5 bases for J; bases not matched to a gene: 13. There are 17 residues in the CDR3. In germline, CDR1 is SGDLS, CDR2 YYNGEE. Here the CDR3 DNA reads TGTGCCAGCAGCCCACCCTTCGGACAGGGGGGAGGAGATACGCAGTATTTT. Its protein is CASSPPFGQGGGDTQYF.

The chain couples TRBV5-1 to TRBJ1-2; TRBD1 is a possible D gene (5 bases). Germline CDR1 SGHRS, CDR2 YFSETQ. This CDR3 has 16 residues. V lost 0 bases and J 4 bases, leaving 16 bases between the germline ends. CDR3 sequence: CASSLAGGSLGYGYTF. CDR3 nucleotide sequence: TGCGCCAGCAGCTTGGCCGGGGGGTCGTTGGGCTATGGCTACACCTTC.

This clonotype was seen ten or more times. V is TRBV12-3 or TRBV12-4 and J is TRBJ2-7; no firm D call. The CDR3 totals 12 residues. The V gene lost 2 bases and the J gene lost 2 bases, with 4 bases spanning the gap. The CDR3 DNA reads as TGTGCCAGCAGTTTAACTGCCTACGAGCAGTACTTC. Translated, it gives CASSLTAYEQYF.

This clonotype was seen many times. The CDR3 sequence is CATSRDLGSEQPQHF. CDR3 bases: TGTGCCACCAGCAGAGATCTGGGTTCAGAGCAGCCCCAGCATTTT. The J gene is TRBJ1-5, the V gene TRBV15; no definite D call. This CDR3 spans 15 amino acids. Germline values: CDR1 LNHNV, CDR2 YYDKDF (reference sequence). Trimming removed 0 bases at V and 7 bases at J, with 13 bases between.

This clonotype was detected ten times or more. CDR3 amino acids: CASSQGGLAEVNEQFF. CDR3 in DNA: TGTGCCAGCAGCCAAGGTGGACTAGCGGAGGTCAATGAGCAGTTCTTC. The chain is built from TRBV3-1 and TRBJ2-1; 10 nucleotides match TRBD2. Per germline, CDR1 LGHDT and CDR2 YNNKEL (reference sequence). Trimming cost V 1 base and J 6 bases; bases outside gene matches: 6. The CDR3 totals 16 residues.

This clonotype occurred many times. The V call is TRBV7-2, the J call TRBJ2-7; TRBD2 is a possible D gene (5 bases). This CDR3 region has 13 residues. The germline V gene encodes CDR1 SGHTA and CDR2 FQGNSA. Trimming pared 5 bases from V and 4 bases from J, leaving 12 bases between. CDR3 in amino acids: CASSPQLVYEQYF. The CDR3 region has the DNA TGTGCCAGCAGCCCCCAACTAGTATACGAGCAGTACTTC. The variable domain in full, completed from reference TRBV7-2 and TRBJ2-7, reads GAGVSQSPSNKVTEKGKDVELRCDPISGHTALYWYRQSLGQGLEFLIYFQGNSAPDKSGLPSDRFSAERTGGSVSTLTIQRTQQEDSAVYLCASSPQLVYEQYFGPGTRLTVT.

This clonotype has at least ten counts. This chain joins TRBV19 and TRBJ2-1; TRBD1 matches at 7 bases. This CDR3 has 14 residues. Germline assignment: CDR1 LNHDA and CDR2 SQIVND (reference sequence). The V segment lost 8 bases and the J segment 1 base; nucleotides outside the gene matches: 5. The CDR3, as DNA: TGTGCCAGTTCCGGGACAGTGTCCTACAATGAGCAGTTCTTC. Its translation is CASSGTVSYNEQFF.

This clonotype has just a few counts. The chain carries TRBV18 and TRBJ2-1; possible D gene TRBD2, 5 bases. Per germline, CDR1 KGHSH and CDR2 LQKENI. The CDR3 contains 18 residues. Trimming pared 0 bases from V and 6 bases from J, leaving 21 bases between. CDR3 bases: TGTGCCAGCTCACCACCACTCTTTTGGGAGTTGCCCCTCAATGAGCAGTTCTTC. Its translation: CASSPPLFWELPLNEQFF. Together with reference TRBV18 and TRBJ2-1, the CDR3 gives the full variable domain: NAGVMQNPRHLVRRRGQEARLRCSPMKGHSHVYWYRQLPEEGLKFMVYLQKENIIDESGMPKERFSAEFPKEGPSILRIQQVVRGDSAAYFCASSPPLFWELPLNEQFFGPGTRLTVL.

This clonotype was counted at least ten times. This chain uses TRBV5-5 with TRBJ1-1; no definite D call. The germline V gene encodes CDR1 SGHKS and CDR2 YYEKEE (reference sequence). V gave up 4 bases and J gave up 1 base, with 11 bases separating them. This CDR3 region has 14 residues. The CDR3 nucleotides are TGTGCCAGCAGCCCGACACTTCCGAACACTGAAGCTTTCTTT. It yields the protein CASSPTLPNTEAFF.

This chain joins TRBV19 and TRBJ2-5, with TRBD1 matching over 8 bases. Per germline, CDR1 LNHDA and CDR2 SQIVND (reference sequence). J gave up 5 bases and V 7 bases, and 6 bases lay outside the gene matches. CDR3 length: 13 amino acids. As DNA, the CDR3 is TGTGCCAGTAAGGGACAGGCGTTCGAGACCCAGTACTTC. It encodes CASKGQAFETQYF.

The chain has TRBV11-2 and TRBJ2-7; tentatively, D is TRBD1 or TRBD2 (5 bases each). The CDR3 sequence is 15 residues long. CDR1 is SGHAT, CDR2 FQNNGV, per germline. The ends were cut back, 3 bases at V and 2 bases at J, with 14 bases in the middle. The CDR3 sequence is CASSLGVARPYEQYF. The CDR3 DNA sequence: TGTGCCAGCAGCTTGGGGGTAGCGCGACCCTACGAGCAGTACTTC.

This clonotype was recorded a few times. A much larger clone differs from this one at a single base, so this may be a read error. The V call is TRBV2, the J call TRBJ2-3, with a possible D match to TRBD2 (6 bases). Germline-derived CDR1 and CDR2 are SNHLY and FYNNEI. V was trimmed by 7 bases and J by 4 bases, leaving 18 bases between them. CDR3 length equals 15 residues. The CDR3 is CASKPDGSSADTQYF. The CDR3 coding sequence is TGTGCCAGCAAACCCGACGGGTCTAGCGCAGATACGCAGTATTTT. The variable domain in full, completed from reference TRBV2 and TRBJ2-3, reads EPEVTQTPSHQVTQMGQEVILRCVPISNHLYFYWYRQILGQKVEFLVSFYNNEISEKSEIFDDQFSVERPDGSNFTLKIRSTKLEDSAMYFCASKPDGSSADTQYFGPGTRLTVL.